This is a list of T cell receptor beta chains from one sample in a study of T cell responses to AZD1222 COVID-19 vaccine. Assay used: immunoSEQ multiplex PCR; TCRdb lists only in-frame clones, some missing. The profile covers approximately 60,000 clones, with roughly 80% appearing a single time and about 14% taken by the ten largest. The sample here was peripheral blood, taken on day 0 of AZD1222 vaccination. These TCRs come from an adult in good health. The CDR3 runs from the conserved cysteine through the conserved F or W. A row's size may be missing; if present it is once, few, many or a size class.

j_call: TRBJ2-1; clone_size: NA; v_call: TRBV7-2; cdr3_aa: CASSTAGGPYNEQFF
j_call: TRBJ2-7; clone_size: NA; v_call: TRBV14; cdr3_aa: CASSVTSGSSYEQYF
j_call: TRBJ1-2; clone_size: NA; v_call: TRBV7-9; cdr3_aa: CASSPRDKYYGYTF
j_call: TRBJ2-2; clone_size: NA; v_call: TRBV5-4; cdr3_aa: CASSGKTNTGELFF
j_call: TRBJ1-1; clone_size: NA; v_call: TRBV7-9; cdr3_aa: CASSMGGLNRDTEAFF
j_call: TRBJ1-2; clone_size: once; v_call: TRBV6-5; cdr3_aa: CASSYSRQRNYGYTF
j_call: TRBJ2-7; clone_size: medium-sized; v_call: TRBV7-9; cdr3_aa: CASSQITGTTYEQYF
j_call: TRBJ2-7; clone_size: NA; v_call: TRBV7-2; cdr3_aa: CASSLNSASIYEQYF
j_call: TRBJ1-1; clone_size: once; v_call: TRBV3-1/TRBV3-2; cdr3_aa: CASSSTGNAAAFF
j_call: TRBJ2-3; clone_size: NA; v_call: TRBV18; cdr3_aa: CASSPDLARADTQYF
j_call: TRBJ1-5; clone_size: few; v_call: TRBV9; cdr3_aa: CATPAPGTAFCNQPQHF
j_call: TRBJ1-3; clone_size: NA; v_call: TRBV3-1/TRBV3-2; cdr3_aa: CASSRNGGTGNTIYF
j_call: TRBJ1-1; clone_size: few; v_call: TRBV28; cdr3_aa: CASSPRDLNTEAFF
j_call: TRBJ2-7; clone_size: NA; v_call: TRBV7-9; cdr3_aa: CASSLGRDYEQYF
j_call: TRBJ2-7; clone_size: NA; v_call: TRBV5-1; cdr3_aa: CASSLAGTGGFYEQYF
j_call: TRBJ2-3; clone_size: NA; v_call: TRBV9; cdr3_aa: CASRLGGDTQYF
j_call: TRBJ2-1; clone_size: once; v_call: TRBV7-3; cdr3_aa: CASSLSGSDEQFF
j_call: TRBJ1-6; clone_size: NA; v_call: TRBV7-6; cdr3_aa: CASSLGTGLYSPLHF
j_call: TRBJ2-1; clone_size: medium-sized; v_call: TRBV15; cdr3_aa: CATGEGRDEQFF
j_call: TRBJ1-4; clone_size: NA; v_call: TRBV2; cdr3_aa: CASSERTINEKLFF
j_call: TRBJ2-2; clone_size: once; v_call: TRBV5-1; cdr3_aa: CASSSRTGDTGELFF
j_call: TRBJ2-7; clone_size: NA; v_call: TRBV4-1; cdr3_aa: CASSQSGGYSYEQYF
j_call: TRBJ1-6; clone_size: NA; v_call: TRBV12-3/TRBV12-4; cdr3_aa: CASRPANSPLHF
j_call: TRBJ2-6; clone_size: NA; v_call: TRBV27; cdr3_aa: CASSFVTRSGANVLTF
j_call: TRBJ2-5; clone_size: NA; v_call: TRBV10-2; cdr3_aa: CASSEAGLETQYF
j_call: TRBJ2-3; clone_size: NA; v_call: TRBV4-3; cdr3_aa: CASSQTGGNGDTQYF
j_call: TRBJ2-3; clone_size: NA; v_call: TRBV7-2; cdr3_aa: CASSQYRGRYTDTQYF
j_call: TRBJ1-2; clone_size: NA; v_call: TRBV6-5; cdr3_aa: CASGGGARDGYTF
j_call: TRBJ2-2; clone_size: NA; v_call: TRBV5-1; cdr3_aa: CASSRGQNTGELFF
j_call: TRBJ1-1; clone_size: NA; v_call: TRBV5-5; cdr3_aa: CASSVRPATEAFF
j_call: TRBJ1-6; clone_size: many; v_call: TRBV7-2; cdr3_aa: CASSEGGGNSPLHF
j_call: TRBJ2-5; clone_size: NA; v_call: TRBV15; cdr3_aa: CATSSAPLAGVETQYF
j_call: TRBJ1-1; clone_size: NA; v_call: TRBV4-1; cdr3_aa: CASSQGYQGVFTEAFF
j_call: TRBJ2-1; clone_size: NA; v_call: TRBV10-3; cdr3_aa: CAISGNGGSDEQFF
j_call: TRBJ1-4; clone_size: once; v_call: TRBV5-5; cdr3_aa: CASSLRTGTGNEKLFF
j_call: TRBJ2-2; clone_size: NA; v_call: TRBV24-1; cdr3_aa: CATQPGSSNTGELFF
j_call: TRBJ2-7; clone_size: NA; v_call: TRBV7-2; cdr3_aa: CASSSPILSYEQYF
j_call: TRBJ1-1; clone_size: NA; v_call: TRBV14; cdr3_aa: CASSQAGWSLGAFF
j_call: TRBJ2-2; clone_size: NA; v_call: TRBV11-2; cdr3_aa: CASSLDPGDVGELFF
j_call: TRBJ1-5; clone_size: NA; v_call: TRBV4-3; cdr3_aa: CASSQEQGLQPQHF
j_call: TRBJ2-4; clone_size: NA; v_call: TRBV19; cdr3_aa: CASKGAGVAKNIQYF
j_call: TRBJ1-2; clone_size: NA; v_call: TRBV4-3; cdr3_aa: CASSQGRGFNYGYTF
j_call: TRBJ2-7; clone_size: NA; v_call: TRBV14; cdr3_aa: CASSPILYEQYF
j_call: TRBJ2-3; clone_size: once; v_call: TRBV4-3; cdr3_aa: CASSQDSRVNSDTQYF
j_call: TRBJ1-6; clone_size: NA; v_call: TRBV4-1; cdr3_aa: CASSHPGTPTSPLHF
j_call: TRBJ2-5; clone_size: NA; v_call: TRBV4-1; cdr3_aa: CASSQDPQLETQYF
j_call: TRBJ1-4; clone_size: NA; v_call: TRBV5-1; cdr3_aa: CASSLEARGFEKLFF
j_call: TRBJ1-1; clone_size: NA; v_call: TRBV3-1/TRBV3-2; cdr3_aa: CASSRQIGTEAFF
j_call: TRBJ1-4; clone_size: few; v_call: TRBV10-1; cdr3_aa: CASSEKRGTGEKLFF
j_call: TRBJ1-1; clone_size: NA; v_call: TRBV9; cdr3_aa: CASSVADGRKAFF
j_call: TRBJ1-2; clone_size: NA; v_call: TRBV4-2; cdr3_aa: CASSQGPFYGYTF